These T cell receptor beta chains were read from a single sample in a study of shared clonotypes between healthy human individuals. Clones were read by immunoSEQ multiplex PCR, and TCRdb kept only the in-frame ones, dropping some. The table has about 580,000 clones, roughly 98% seen once. Sequencing was carried out using naive CD8+ T cells sorted from blood. Receptors were obtained from a man aged 25 to 40 in good health. CDR3s include the opening cysteine and the closing phenylalanine or tryptophan. A D gene is named only where the DNA matches it firmly. Not every row has a clone size; where given, it reads once, few, many or a size class.

TGTGCCAGCAGTTTAAAATCAGGGGAGAACGAGCAGTACTTC	CASSLKSGENEQYF	TRBV27	TRBJ2-7	NA	14	NA
TGTGCCAGCAGCGACGCCCTAAGCTCCTACGAGCAGTACTTC	CASSDALSSYEQYF	TRBV7-9	TRBJ2-7	NA	14	NA
TGTGCCAGCAGTTACTCGACTAGCGATCCCACAGATACGCAGTATTTT	CASSYSTSDPTDTQYF	TRBV6-6	TRBJ2-3	TRBD2	16	NA
TGTGCCAGCAGCTTAGCGGGAGAGACCTACGAGCAGTACTTC	CASSLAGETYEQYF	TRBV7-8	TRBJ2-7	NA	14	NA
TGTGCCAGCAGCCCTGGTGGGGGGGCCGGGGATACGCAGTATTTT	CASSPGGGAGDTQYF	TRBV7-6	TRBJ2-3	NA	15	NA
TGTGCCAGCACCGGGTTATGGAGTCCAGCAGATACGCAGTATTTT	CASTGLWSPADTQYF	TRBV11-2	TRBJ2-3	NA	15	NA
TGCGCCAGCAGCGCTAGCGGGAGTGGTGAGACCCAGTACTTC	CASSASGSGETQYF	TRBV10-1	TRBJ2-5	TRBD2	14	NA
TGCGCCAGCAGTTCATACACTGAAGCTTTCTTT	CASSSYTEAFF	TRBV4-3	TRBJ1-1	NA	11	once
TGTGCCAGCAGTTTATTAGTCACAGGGACGGGGGCCAACGTCCTGACTTTC	CASSLLVTGTGANVLTF	TRBV27	TRBJ2-6	NA	17	NA
TGTGCCAGCAGGAATATCAGACTCTACGAGCAGTACTTC	CASRNIRLYEQYF	TRBV28	TRBJ2-7	NA	13	NA
TGTGCCAGTAGTATAGAGTCGATCGCACTGAGCCCCAACGAGCAGTACTTC	CASSIESIALSPNEQYF	TRBV19	TRBJ2-7	NA	17	NA
TGTGCCAGCAGCTACAGGGGGGGCTACACCTTC	CASSYRGGYTF	TRBV6-5	TRBJ1-2	TRBD1	11	NA
TGTGCCAGCAGTTTGGGTGAGGGCACTGAAGCTTTCTTT	CASSLGEGTEAFF	TRBV27	TRBJ1-1	NA	13	NA
TGTGCCAGCAGGGGGAGACTAGCGGGCCGCACAGATACGCAGTATTTT	CASRGRLAGRTDTQYF	TRBV2	TRBJ2-3	TRBD2	16	NA
TGTGCCACCAGCAGAGACTTAGGACTAGCGGGAGGGCACTTCTTC	CATSRDLGLAGGHFF	TRBV15	TRBJ2-7	TRBD2	15	NA